This T cell receptor beta chain was obtained from a study of blood T cell repertoires in COVID-19. Original methodology: Reference gene primer amplification gave estimated nucleated cell counts. The method was immunoSEQ multiplex PCR; TCRdb's version includes in-frame clones alone and lacks a portion of them. V and J calls plus clone size are reproduced from that table; the DNA served to infer D and trimming. In the table there are about 250,000 clones, 82% of which are singletons. This CDR3 has 15 amino acids. The junction had 4 bases not matched to a gene; V was cut back by 5 bases and J by 1 base. The germline gives CDR1 SEHNR, CDR2 FQNEAQ (reference sequence).

The specimen was peripheral blood. The chain couples TRBV7-9 to TRBJ1-5; TRBD1 matches 8 bases. The origin of this receptor is a woman older than 75 with active or convalescent COVID-19. The CDR3 DNA reads as TGTGCCAGCAGCCCAGGGGGCCTCAGCAATCAGCCCCAGCATTTT. Translation gives CASSPGGLSNQPQHF.